The following is a T cell receptor (beta chain) sequence with its context. The data originate from a study of blood T cell repertoires in COVID-19. Study-wide background: Sites across the United States, Italy and Spain contributed samples from acute and convalescent COVID-19. The cDNA or gDNA used as material had been derived from T cells, B-cell-depleted T cells, or PBMCs.

In the original workflow: Estimates of nucleated cell counts were drawn from the amplification of reference gene primers. Libraries were prepared by immunoSEQ multiplex PCR; TCRdb keeps only in-frame clonotypes and omits some of them. Clonal size and the V and J genes are those of that table, whereas D and trimming came from the DNA. The data show 75,000 to 100,000 clones, with roughly four fifths seen just once and about 7% held by the top ten. The sequence derives from a man aged 45-65 years with active or convalescent COVID-19. The specimen sequenced was peripheral blood.

The CDR3 is CASSLGAAGEQYV. CDR3 nucleotides: TGTGCCAGCAGCTTAGGCGCGGCTGGCGAGCAGTACGTC. The V gene is TRBV11-2, the J gene TRBJ2-7; D gene uncertain. The CDR3 consists of 13 residues. From germline, CDR1 is SGHAT and CDR2 FQNNGV. Trimming took off 1 base at V and 6 bases at J, with 10 bases between the two ends.